These T cell receptor beta chains were read from a single sample in a study of shared clonotypes between healthy human individuals. The method was immunoSEQ multiplex PCR; TCRdb's version includes in-frame clones alone and lacks a portion of them. Of 300,000 to 400,000 clones listed, more than 60% are singletons. The sample consisted of memory CD4+ T cells sorted from blood. The origin of the receptors is a man between 25 and 39 years old in good health. CDR3s include the opening cysteine and the closing phenylalanine or tryptophan. D genes are given only for firm matches. Some rows have no size entry. The others give once, few or many, or a class for an expanded clone.

v_gene	d_gene	abundance	j_gene	len	CDR3nt	CDR3aa
TRBV28	-	-	TRBJ2-1	9	TGTGCCGGCCCCGGTGAGCAGTTCTTC	CAGPGEQFF
TRBV5-4	-	-	TRBJ2-5	14	TGTGCCAGCAGCTCGTGGGACGGCCAAGAGACCCAGTACTTC	CASSSWDGQETQYF
TRBV4-2	-	-	TRBJ1-5	16	TGTGCCAGCAGCTTACTAGGGGGGGACACCGATCAGCCCCAGCATTTT	CASSLLGGDTDQPQHF
TRBV5-6	-	-	TRBJ1-5	15	TGTGCCAGCAGCTTTCGACAGGCCTCCAATCAGCCCCAGCATTTT	CASSFRQASNQPQHF
TRBV18	TRBD1	-	TRBJ1-2	17	TGTGCCAGCTCACCAAACCGACAGGGGCCAGATAACTATGGCTACACCTTC	CASSPNRQGPDNYGYTF
TRBV7-9	TRBD1	-	TRBJ1-3	15	TGTGCCAGCAGCTTTGAACAGGGGGGAGGAGACACCATATATTTT	CASSFEQGGGDTIYF
TRBV11-2	-	-	TRBJ2-5	13	TGTGCCAGCAGCCGGTCTGGGCAAGAGACCCAGTACTTC	CASSRSGQETQYF
TRBV10-3	-	-	TRBJ2-7	12	TGTGCCATCAGTGTTTCCGGCTACGAGCAGTACTTC	CAISVSGYEQYF
TRBV7-2	TRBD1	many	TRBJ2-3	15	TGTGCCAGCAGCCCAGGGGGCGGGAACACAGATACGCAGTATTTT	CASSPGGGNTDTQYF
TRBV6-1	-	-	TRBJ2-7	12	TGTGCCAGCAGTACAAGCTCCTACGAGCAGTACTTC	CASSTSSYEQYF
TRBV6-5	-	-	TRBJ2-7	11	TGTGCCAGCAGTACAGAGTACGAGCAGTACTTC	CASSTEYEQYF
TRBV5-1	-	-	TRBJ2-7	13	TGCGCCAGCAGCTCGGGACATTCGGACGAGCAGTACTTC	CASSSGHSDEQYF
TRBV19	TRBD2	-	TRBJ2-2	20	TGTGCCAGTAGTATGGGACTAGCGGGATGGGGCTCGGGCAACACCGGGGAGCTGTTTTTT	CASSMGLAGWGSGNTGELFF
TRBV28	-	many	TRBJ2-4	13	TGTGCCAGCAGACAGCAGGGAGTTGACATTCAGTACTTC	CASRQQGVDIQYF
TRBV28	-	-	TRBJ2-1	13	TGTGCCAGCAGTTCCGGACAGTTTAATGAGCAGTTCTTC	CASSSGQFNEQFF
TRBV6-6	-	-	TRBJ1-5	13	TGTGCCAGCAGTTACTCTCGGCAAGGCTACCAGCATTTT	CASSYSRQGYQHF
TRBV2	-	once	TRBJ1-1	11	TGTGCCAGCAATAGAGACAGGGAAGCTTTCTTT	CASNRDREAFF
TRBV18	-	-	TRBJ1-5	13	TGTGCCAGCTCACCATCCGATAATCAGCCCCAGCATTTT	CASSPSDNQPQHF
TRBV28	TRBD1	-	TRBJ2-3	12	TGTGCCAGCAGTTTCCGGGACAGTGTGCAGTATTTT	CASSFRDSVQYF
TRBV10-3	-	-	TRBJ2-7	14	TGTGCCATCAGTGAATCAGGAGTGGCGTACGAGCAGTACTTC	CAISESGVAYEQYF
TRBV5-6	-	-	TRBJ2-7	11	TGTGCCAGCAGCATATGGTACGAGCAGTACTTC	CASSIWYEQYF
TRBV2	-	-	TRBJ1-5	17	TGTGCCAGCAGGTATAACCGGGACACCAATAGCAATCAGCCCCAGCATTTT	CASRYNRDTNSNQPQHF
TRBV27	-	many	TRBJ2-1	13	TGTGCCAGCAGTTTAAGGATCACCCATGAGCAGTTCTTC	CASSLRITHEQFF
TRBV27	-	-	TRBJ2-5	15	TGTGCCAGCAGTTTATTTGGGGGAGTGGAAGAGACCCAGTACTTC	CASSLFGGVEETQYF
TRBV7-9	TRBD1	-	TRBJ1-4	14	TGTGCCAGCGTTCGGGGACAGGCTAATGAAAAACTGTTTTTT	CASVRGQANEKLFF
TRBV2	-	many	TRBJ2-7	13	TGTGCCAGCACTCCGGGGTTAGGAGTCGAGCAGTACTTC	CASTPGLGVEQYF
TRBV2	-	few	TRBJ1-4	14	TGTGCCAGCAGTGAAACCGGGCCTCCGGGGGAACTGTTTTTT	CASSETGPPGELFF
TRBV11-2	TRBD1	-	TRBJ2-5	15	TGTGCCATACAAATATCCGGGACAGGGAGAGAGACCCAGTACTTC	CAIQISGTGRETQYF
TRBV28	TRBD2	many	TRBJ2-7	16	TGTGCCAGCAGTTTACCGGCGGGAGGTTCATCCTACGAGCAGTACTTC	CASSLPAGGSSYEQYF
TRBV10-3	TRBD1	few	TRBJ1-2	15	TGTGCCATCGCCCAGATCCGGGACAGGGGGGATGGCTACACCTTC	CAIAQIRDRGDGYTF
TRBV9	-	few	TRBJ1-1	15	TGTGCCAGCAGCGTAGCGGTAGGGGTGGTGACTGAAGCTTTCTTT	CASSVAVGVVTEAFF
TRBV11-3	TRBD2	once	TRBJ2-2	15	TGTGCCAGCAGCCCCCCCGCGGGAGGGACCGGGGAGCTGTTTTTT	CASSPPAGGTGELFF
TRBV2	-	-	TRBJ2-1	10	TGTGCCAGCTCCCACAATGAGCAGTTCTTC	CASSHNEQFF
TRBV5-1	-	-	TRBJ1-2	15	TGCGCCAGCAGCTCGGGGGCTACGGGCCGGGATGGCTACACCTTC	CASSSGATGRDGYTF
TRBV13	-	few	TRBJ2-5	15	TGTGCCAGCAGCGAAGGGGCGGCGGGCCAAGAGACCCAGTACTTC	CASSEGAAGQETQYF
TRBV19	-	-	TRBJ2-2	13	TGTGCCAGTAGACCAACACAGGCCGGGGAGCTGTTTTTT	CASRPTQAGELFF
TRBV28	-	-	TRBJ1-2	10	TGTGCCAGCAGTAACAGGTTACTTCACTTC	CASSNRLLHF
TRBV28	TRBD2	-	TRBJ2-5	13	TGTGCCTCGTTAGCGGGAGATTCGGAGACCCAGTACTTC	CASLAGDSETQYF
TRBV10-2	TRBD2	-	TRBJ2-5	14	TGCGCCAGCACTTCTAGCGGGACCCAAGAGACCCAGTACTTC	CASTSSGTQETQYF
TRBV30	-	once	TRBJ2-3	15	TGTGCCTGGAGTGTAGGAGTTGGGCCCACAGATACGCAGTATTTT	CAWSVGVGPTDTQYF
TRBV7-8	-	-	TRBJ2-7	13	TGTGCCAGCAGCTTTCTAGGGTCGGGCGAGCAGTACTTC	CASSFLGSGEQYF
TRBV15	-	once	TRBJ1-4	16	TGTGCCACCAGCAGAGATTTCGGGCAGTGGGGCGAAAAACTGTTTTTT	CATSRDFGQWGEKLFF
TRBV7-9	-	-	TRBJ1-1	13	TGTGCCAGCAGCTCCCAGGAGAACACTGAAGCTTTCTTT	CASSSQENTEAFF
TRBV4-3	-	-	TRBJ2-7	21	TGCGCCAGCAGCCAAGAAAATGTGAGGACAGCAGGCCGATCGAGCTCCTACGAGCAGTACTTC	CASSQENVRTAGRSSSYEQYF
TRBV20-1	-	few	TRBJ1-1	11	TGCAGTGCTCCCGGACTGGCTGAAGCTTTCTTT	CSAPGLAEAFF
TRBV28	-	-	TRBJ2-7	15	TGTGCCAGCAGTTTTACGACGCGCAAAGGATACGAGCAGTACTTC	CASSFTTRKGYEQYF
TRBV5-5	-	-	TRBJ1-1	14	TGTGCCAGCAGCTTTGGGGGACGGGGCACTGAAGCTTTCTTT	CASSFGGRGTEAFF
TRBV10-3	-	-	TRBJ2-3	16	TGTGCCATCACCACGGCAGACCTCCGTTACACAGATACGCAGTATTTT	CAITTADLRYTDTQYF
TRBV11-1	TRBD1	-	TRBJ1-2	17	TGTGCCAGCAGCTTAGCGGGGGCGACAGGGAGGCCTGGCGGCTACACCTTC	CASSLAGATGRPGGYTF
TRBV11-2	TRBD2	-	TRBJ2-1	18	TGTGCCAGCAGCTCCACGTCTAGCGGGAGGGCCCAGTACAATGAGCAGTTCTTC	CASSSTSSGRAQYNEQFF
TRBV2	TRBD1	-	TRBJ2-2	15	TGTGCCAGCGCTAGGACAGGGGGCCGCACCGGGGAGCTGTTTTTT	CASARTGGRTGELFF
TRBV20-1	-	-	TRBJ2-2	11	TGCAGTGTCCCTGGGACCGGGGAGCTGTTTTTT	CSVPGTGELFF